The 27 T cell receptor beta chains listed next were all sequenced from one sample in a study of cytomegalovirus exposure and HLA in healthy donors. PCR employed 60 Vbeta and 13 Jbeta primers. TCRdb keeps only in-frame clones here, not all; method: immunoSEQ multiplex PCR. This repertoire shows more than 95,000 clones, 78% found once; its top ten account for 1.3%. Sequenced: PBMCs. These receptors all stem from a man between 25 and 39 years old in good health and CMV-seronegative.

J is TRBJ1-4 and V is TRBV7-2; TRBD1 matches 9 bases. Germline V gives CDR1 SGHTA, CDR2 FQGNSA. The trim removed 2 bases at V and 2 bases at J, leaving 12 bases unmatched. This CDR3 region has 19 residues. The CDR3 here is CASSLFPVYRGPTNEKLFF. The DNA of the CDR3 is TGTGCCAGCAGCTTATTCCCCGTGTACAGGGGGCCGACTAATGAAAAACTGTTTTTT.

V is TRBV27 and J is TRBJ2-7; a possible D gene is TRBD2 (6 bases). The germline V and J ends were trimmed by 1 base and 4 bases, with 8 bases remaining between them. The CDR3 spans 13 residues. Germline CDR1 is MNHEY and CDR2 is SMNVEV (reference sequence). The CDR3 reads CASSLWAGYEQYF. The CDR3 nucleotides read TGTGCCAGCAGTTTATGGGCGGGGTACGAGCAGTACTTC.

The chain uses TRBV6-6 and TRBJ2-5; 7 bases agree with TRBD1. TRBJ2-7 matches the DNA end more closely, so the J call is doubtful. The germline gives CDR1 MNHNY, CDR2 SVGAGI (reference sequence). The length of the CDR3 is 14 residues. The CDR3 reads CASSPGTETYEQYF. CDR3 nucleotide sequence: TGTGCCAGCAGCCCCGGGACAGAGACCTACGAGCAGTACTTC.

This chain links TRBV27 with TRBJ2-7; 9 positions agree with TRBD1. V was clipped by 6 bases and J by 3 bases; unmatched bases: 6. This CDR3 spans 14 amino acids. Germline CDR1 MNHEY, CDR2 SMNVEV (reference sequence). The CDR3 sequence: CASRLGQGNYEQYF. DNA of the CDR3: TGTGCCAGCAGGCTAGGACAGGGGAACTACGAGCAGTACTTC.

V is TRBV28 and J is TRBJ1-1; D is ambiguous. The CDR3 covers 15 residues. V lost 3 bases and J lost 2, with 13 bases in between. Germline V gene data show CDR1 as MDHEN and CDR2 as SYDVKM. The DNA of the CDR3 is TGTGCCAGCAGTTTTACGCGGAACCCAAACACTGAAGCTTTCTTT. This translates into CASSFTRNPNTEAFF.

The chain joins TRBV9 to TRBJ2-1; 12 bases match TRBD2. This CDR3 comprises 17 residues. V lost 0 bases to trimming and J lost 6 bases; unmatched junction nucleotides: 7. Germline lookup yields CDR1 SGDLS and CDR2 YYNGEE. The CDR3 coding sequence is TGTGCCAGCAGCGTAGGACTAGCGGGAGTCGCAGGCAATGAGCAGTTCTTC. This codes for CASSVGLAGVAGNEQFF.

The chain combines TRBV6-1 with TRBJ2-5; 9 bases are shared with TRBD2. The better agreement between TRBJ2-7 and the DNA end casts doubt on the J call. Germline V gene sequence: CDR1 MNHNS, CDR2 SASEGT. This CDR3 region has 16 residues. CDR3 sequence: CASSGSGLAGRYEQYF. The CDR3 DNA reads TGTGCCAGCAGTGGGTCGGGTCTAGCGGGAAGGTACGAGCAGTACTTC.

The chain carries TRBV18 and TRBJ2-7; 7 bases agree with TRBD2. The V and J ends lost 1 base and 2 bases, in that order; junction bases with no gene match: 5. The V gene's germline CDR1 is KGHSH and CDR2 LQKENI. This CDR3 is built from 15 residues. CDR3 DNA sequence: TGTGCCAGCTCACCACAGGCTAGCGGAACCTACGAGCAGTACTTC. It codes for CASSPQASGTYEQYF. The full variable domain, in which reference TRBV18 and TRBJ2-7 provide the parts outside the CDR3, is NAGVMQNPRHLVRRRGQEARLRCSPMKGHSHVYWYRQLPEEGLKFMVYLQKENIIDESGMPKERFSAEFPKEGPSILRIQQVVRGDSAAYFCASSPQASGTYEQYFGPGTRLTVT.

The chain joins TRBV27 to TRBJ1-2; maybe TRBD1 (5 bases). This CDR3 contains 13 residues. Trimming removed 3 bases at V and 8 bases at J, with 13 bases between. Germline V lookup: CDR1 MNHEY, CDR2 SMNVEV (reference sequence). In DNA form, the CDR3 reads TGTGCCAGCAGTTTGGGACTCGCCACGGGCTACACCTTC. This codes for CASSLGLATGYTF.

This chain connects TRBV7-6 to TRBJ1-1; D is undetermined. CDR1 is SGHVS and CDR2 is FNYEAQ in the germline V gene. The CDR3 sequence is 13 residues long. V was pared by 7 bases and J by 0 bases, with 9 bases between. The CDR3 bases are TGTGCCAGCAACTCCGACTTGAACACTGAAGCTTTCTTT. This translates into CASNSDLNTEAFF. Full variable domain (rest looked up from reference TRBV7-6 and TRBJ1-1): GAGVSQSPRYKVTKRGQDVALRCDPISGHVSLYWYRQALGQGPEFLTYFNYEAQQDKSGLPNDRFSAERPEGSISTLTIQRTEQRDSAMYRCASNSDLNTEAFFGQGTRLTVV.

V usage is TRBV11-2 and J usage is TRBJ1-1; D not certain. Germline V gene sequence: CDR1 SGHAT, CDR2 FQNNGV. The V and J ends lost 6 bases and 8 bases respectively, with 10 bases between them. The CDR3 sequence is 11 residues long. CDR3 nucleotides: TGTGCCAGCAGGATTGGAGTCGAAGCTTTCTTT. The encoded protein is CASRIGVEAFF.

This clone was counted between two and nine times. The chain is built from TRBV4-3 and TRBJ2-2, with 7 bases identical to TRBD1. The V gene's germline CDR1 is LGHNA and CDR2 YSLEER. Trimming cost V 4 bases and J 4 bases; bases outside gene matches: 12. The CDR3 contains 17 residues. Written as DNA, the CDR3 is TGCGCCAGCAGCCCATCACCGGGACAGCTATCCACCGGGGAGCTGTTTTTT. The encoded protein is CASSPSPGQLSTGELFF.

The CDR3 DNA reads TGTGCCTGGAGTGGAAGCGGGAGGGCTGTGGAGGAGCTGTTTTTT. It encodes CAWSGSGRAVEELFF. V gene TRBV30 combines with J gene TRBJ2-2; 10 bases line up with TRBD2. V gave up 1 base and J gave up 10 bases; unmatched junction bases: 9. The germline CDR1 and CDR2 sequences are GTSNPN and SVGIG (reference sequence). This CDR3 comprises 15 residues.

The chain uses TRBV13 and TRBJ1-1, with D uncertain. CDR1 and CDR2 from the germline V gene are PRHDT and FYEKMQ (reference sequence). Trimming took 4 bases from V and 1 from J, leaving 13 bases between them. The CDR3 contains 15 residues. CDR3 amino acids: CASSSMEAPNTEAFF. The CDR3 region has the DNA TGTGCCAGCAGCTCCATGGAGGCCCCGAACACTGAAGCTTTCTTT.

V is TRBV9 and J is TRBJ1-1, with TRBD1 matching over 8 bases. The V and J ends lost 1 base and 0 bases, in that order; junction bases with no gene match: 8. Germline assignment: CDR1 SGDLS and CDR2 YYNGEE. The CDR3 totals 17 residues. Here the CDR3 DNA reads TGTGCCAGCAGCGTACCCGGGACAGGAGATATGAACACTGAAGCTTTCTTT. This sequence encodes CASSVPGTGDMNTEAFF.

The genes are TRBV9 and TRBJ2-7; the D is unclear. CDR1 is SGDLS and CDR2 is YYNGEE in the germline V gene. V was shortened by 0 bases and J by 2 bases, with 9 bases between the two germline ends. This CDR3 is built from 14 residues. The CDR3 here is CASSVGWATYEQYF. CDR3 bases: TGTGCCAGCAGCGTAGGATGGGCAACCTACGAGCAGTACTTC.

The chain has TRBV27 and TRBJ1-2; 8 bases map to TRBD1. The junction had 8 bases not matched to a gene; V was cut back by 5 bases and J by 0 bases. This CDR3 spans 16 amino acids. Germline V gene lookup returns CDR1 MNHEY and CDR2 SMNVEV (reference sequence). DNA of the CDR3: TGTGCCAGCAGTCTCAGGGGGCTTTCTGCTAACTATGGCTACACCTTC. As protein: CASSLRGLSANYGYTF.

The J gene is TRBJ2-2, the V gene TRBV6-4; no definite D call. The CDR3 runs 14 residues. CDR1 and CDR2 from the germline V gene are MRHNA and SNTAGT. The ends were cut back, 6 bases at V and 1 base at J, with 9 bases in the middle. The CDR3 here is CASRFSGNTGELFF. The CDR3 DNA sequence: TGTGCCAGCAGATTCTCGGGGAACACCGGGGAGCTGTTTTTT.

The DNA for the CDR3 is TGTGCCATCAGTGAGTCGTCCGGACTAGCCATGGATGAGCAGTTCTTC. It yields the protein CAISESSGLAMDEQFF. The genes are TRBV10-3 and TRBJ2-1; TRBD2 matches at 8 bases. Germline V gene sequence: CDR1 ENHRY, CDR2 SYGVKD. V lost 0 bases, J lost 8 bases, and 9 bases stayed unmatched. The length of the CDR3 is 16 residues.

The V call is TRBV6-5, the J call TRBJ2-1; possible D gene TRBD1, 6 bases. Germline V gives CDR1 MNHEY, CDR2 SVGAGI. This CDR3 spans 13 amino acids. V lost 8 bases, J lost 4 bases, and 12 bases lay in between. The CDR3 coding sequence is TGTGCCAGCCACACCGGGACATACAATGAGCAGTTCTTC. Residues: CASHTGTYNEQFF.

V is TRBV9 and J is TRBJ1-1; D unresolved. The CDR3 covers 16 residues. V was pared by 0 bases and J by 1 base, with 13 bases between. Germline V gene sequence: CDR1 SGDLS, CDR2 YYNGEE. The CDR3, as DNA: TGTGCCAGCAGCGTAGATCGGGTGATGTCGAACACTGAAGCTTTCTTT. Translating gives CASSVDRVMSNTEAFF.

The chain uses TRBV28 and TRBJ1-5; no firm D call. Trimming removed 6 bases at V and 3 bases at J, with 21 bases between. There are 17 residues in the CDR3. The germline V gene has CDR1 MDHEN and CDR2 SYDVKM. Here the CDR3 reads CASSRLMSRGNNQPQHF. DNA for the CDR3: TGTGCCAGCAGCCGACTTATGAGTCGGGGAAACAATCAGCCCCAGCATTTT.

This chain uses TRBV4-3 with TRBJ2-5; D is possibly TRBD2 (6 bases). The tail of the sequence fits TRBJ2-7 better, so the J call may be wrong. The germline CDR1 and CDR2 sequences are LGHNA and YSLEER. The CDR3 loop spans 14 amino acids. CDR3 loop: CASSQYRDSGEQYF. CDR3 DNA sequence: TGCGCCAGCAGCCAGTACCGGGACTCAGGCGAGCAGTACTTC.

This clone was seen a handful of times. The V and J genes are TRBV2 and TRBJ2-1; 9 bases fit TRBD2. The germline V gene encodes CDR1 SNHLY and CDR2 FYNNEI. The CDR3 covers 16 residues. The J segment lost 8 bases and the V segment lost 5 bases, leaving 13 bases of the junction unmatched. The CDR3 reads CASSLRLAGGRYEQFF. As DNA, the CDR3 is TGTGCCAGCAGTCTTAGGTTGGCGGGAGGGAGGTATGAGCAGTTCTTC.

The chain has TRBV11-2 and TRBJ1-6, with D perhaps matching TRBD1 (5 bases). CDR3 length equals 12 residues. Germline CDR1 SGHAT, CDR2 FQNNGV. The V gene lost 5 bases and the J gene lost 9 bases, with 8 bases spanning the gap. CDR3: CASSGGGSPLHF. The CDR3 DNA is TGTGCCAGCAGCGGGGGAGGTTCACCCCTCCACTTT.

The chain joins TRBV7-6 to TRBJ2-3, with 8 bases that match TRBD2. V gave up 5 bases and J gave up 6 bases; unmatched junction bases: 16. CDR1 is SGHVS and CDR2 is FNYEAQ in the germline V gene. The CDR3 consists of 17 residues. The CDR3 sequence is CASSPRGLAGNKDTQYF. Here the CDR3 DNA reads TGTGCCAGCAGCCCGAGAGGATTAGCGGGGAATAAGGATACGCAGTATTTT.

This chain joins TRBV30 and TRBJ2-1; TRBD2 matches 8 bases. Germline V lookup: CDR1 GTSNPN, CDR2 SVGIG (reference sequence). Trimming at V came to 0 bases and at J to 7 bases, leaving 8 bases not matched to a gene. The CDR3 is 15 amino acids. CDR3 sequence (DNA): TGTGCCTGGAGTGTGGACGCGGGAGGTACTAATGAGCAGTTCTTC. Its translation is CAWSVDAGGTNEQFF.